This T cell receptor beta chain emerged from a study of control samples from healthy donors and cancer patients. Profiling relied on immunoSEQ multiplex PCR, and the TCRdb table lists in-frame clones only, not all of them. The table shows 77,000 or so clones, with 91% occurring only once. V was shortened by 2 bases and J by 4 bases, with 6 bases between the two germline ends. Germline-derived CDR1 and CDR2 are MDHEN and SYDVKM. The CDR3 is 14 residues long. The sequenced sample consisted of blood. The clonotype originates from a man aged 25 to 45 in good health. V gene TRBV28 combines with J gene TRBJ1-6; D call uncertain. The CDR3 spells CASSLGGYNSPLHF. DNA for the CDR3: TGTGCCAGCAGTTTAGGAGGATATAATTCACCCCTCCACTTT.